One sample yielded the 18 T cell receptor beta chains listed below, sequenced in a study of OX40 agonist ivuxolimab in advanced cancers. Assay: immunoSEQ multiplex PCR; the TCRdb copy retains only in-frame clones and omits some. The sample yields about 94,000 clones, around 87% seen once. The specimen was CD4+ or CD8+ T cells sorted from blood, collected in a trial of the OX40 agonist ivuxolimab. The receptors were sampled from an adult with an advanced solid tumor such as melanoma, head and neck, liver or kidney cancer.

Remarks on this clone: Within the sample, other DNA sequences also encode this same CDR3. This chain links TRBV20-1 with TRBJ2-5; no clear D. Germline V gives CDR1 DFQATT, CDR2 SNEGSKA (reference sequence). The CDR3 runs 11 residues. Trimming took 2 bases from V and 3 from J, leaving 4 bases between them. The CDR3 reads CSARPEETQYF. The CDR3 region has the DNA TGCAGTGCTAGACCGGAAGAGACCCAGTACTTC.

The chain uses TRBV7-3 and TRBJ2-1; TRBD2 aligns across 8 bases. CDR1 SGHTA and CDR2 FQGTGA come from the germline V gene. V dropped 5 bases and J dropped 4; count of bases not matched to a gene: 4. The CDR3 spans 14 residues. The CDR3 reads CASSDLAGYNEQFF. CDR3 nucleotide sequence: TGTGCCAGCAGCGACTTAGCGGGGTACAATGAGCAGTTCTTC.

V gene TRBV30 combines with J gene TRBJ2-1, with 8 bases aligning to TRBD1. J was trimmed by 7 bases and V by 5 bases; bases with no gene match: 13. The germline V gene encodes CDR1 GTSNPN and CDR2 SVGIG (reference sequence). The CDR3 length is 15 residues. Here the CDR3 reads CAWSGGQGAYNEQFF. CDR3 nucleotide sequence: TGTGCCTGGTCTGGCGGGCAGGGGGCGTATAATGAGCAGTTCTTC.

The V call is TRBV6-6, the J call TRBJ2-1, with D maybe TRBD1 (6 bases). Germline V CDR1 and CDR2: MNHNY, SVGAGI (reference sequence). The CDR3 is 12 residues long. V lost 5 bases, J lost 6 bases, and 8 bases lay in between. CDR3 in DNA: TGTGCCAGCAGTCTACAGGGCAATGAGCAGTTCTTC. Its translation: CASSLQGNEQFF.

The CDR3 DNA sequence: TGCGCCAGCAGCCGGGGCCTCCGGGACAGGGGGAATTACCAAGAGACCCAGTACTTC. Translation gives CASSRGLRDRGNYQETQYF. V and J are TRBV5-1 and TRBJ2-5; the match to TRBD1 covers 11 bases. With 4 bases clipped from V and 0 bases from J, the junction kept 14 bases outside the gene matches. There are 19 residues in the CDR3. Germline loops: CDR1 SGHRS, CDR2 YFSETQ.

The CDR3 loop reads CASSYYETGGYTF. CDR3 DNA: TGTGCCAGCAGTTACTATGAGACAGGGGGTTACACCTTC. The chain carries TRBV6-5 and TRBJ1-2; 9 positions match TRBD1. CDR1 is MNHEY, CDR2 SVGAGI, per germline. Unmatched junction bases numbered 5, after V lost 1 base and J lost 11 bases. The CDR3 runs to 13 residues.

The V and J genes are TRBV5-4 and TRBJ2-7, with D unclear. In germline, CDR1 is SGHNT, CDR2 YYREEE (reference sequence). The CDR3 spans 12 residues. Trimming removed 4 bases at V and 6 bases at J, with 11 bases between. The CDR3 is CASSVRVGEQYF. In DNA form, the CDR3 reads TGTGCCAGCAGCGTTCGGGTTGGCGAGCAGTACTTC.

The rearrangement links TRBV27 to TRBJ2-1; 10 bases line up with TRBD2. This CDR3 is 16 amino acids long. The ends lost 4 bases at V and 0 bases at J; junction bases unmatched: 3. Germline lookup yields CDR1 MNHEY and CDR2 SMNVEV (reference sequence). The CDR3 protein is CASSYLAGGSYNEQFF. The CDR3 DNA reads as TGTGCCAGCAGTTACTTAGCGGGGGGCTCCTACAATGAGCAGTTCTTC.

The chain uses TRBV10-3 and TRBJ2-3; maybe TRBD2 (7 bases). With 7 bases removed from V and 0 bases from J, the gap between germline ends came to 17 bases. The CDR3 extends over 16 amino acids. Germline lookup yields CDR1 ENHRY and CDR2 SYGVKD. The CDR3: CAITPGEGRSTDTQYF. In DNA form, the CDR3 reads TGTGCCATCACCCCAGGGGAGGGTAGGAGCACAGATACGCAGTATTTT.

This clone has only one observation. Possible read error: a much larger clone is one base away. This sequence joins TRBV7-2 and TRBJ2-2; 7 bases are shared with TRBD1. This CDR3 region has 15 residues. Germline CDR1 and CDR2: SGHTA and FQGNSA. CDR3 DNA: TGTGCCAGCAGCCGTGACAGGGTGGACACCGGGGAGCTGGTTTTT. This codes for CASSRDRVDTGELVF.

CDR3 sequence: CASDRGLVYEQYF. In DNA form, the CDR3 reads TGTGCCAGCGACAGGGGATTGGTGTACGAGCAGTACTTC. V is TRBV6-5 and J is TRBJ2-7, with 8 nucleotides matching TRBD1. V lost 8 bases and J lost 4; bases outside the gene matches: 7. Germline lookup yields CDR1 MNHEY and CDR2 SVGAGI. The length of the CDR3 is 13 residues.

CDR3 residues: CASSPGLITDTQYF. The DNA for the CDR3 is TGTGCCAGCAGCCCCGGGTTGATCACAGATACGCAGTATTTT. The chain has TRBV7-3 and TRBJ2-3; D ambiguous. V was shortened by 5 bases and J by 2 bases, with 11 bases between the two germline ends. CDR3 length equals 14 residues. Germline CDR1 is SGHTA and CDR2 is FQGTGA.

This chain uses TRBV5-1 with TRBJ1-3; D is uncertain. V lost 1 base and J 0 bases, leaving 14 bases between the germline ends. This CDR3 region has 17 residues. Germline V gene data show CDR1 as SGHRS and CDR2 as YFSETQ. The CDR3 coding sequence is TGCGCCAGCAGCTTGACGGGCCAGTCCAACTCTGGAAACACCATATATTTT. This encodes CASSLTGQSNSGNTIYF.

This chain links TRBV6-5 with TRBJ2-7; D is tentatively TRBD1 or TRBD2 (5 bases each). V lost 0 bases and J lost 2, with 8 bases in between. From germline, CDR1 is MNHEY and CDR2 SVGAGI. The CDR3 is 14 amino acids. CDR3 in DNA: TGTGCCAGCAGTTACTCGGGACGTACCTACGAGCAGTACTTC. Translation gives CASSYSGRTYEQYF.

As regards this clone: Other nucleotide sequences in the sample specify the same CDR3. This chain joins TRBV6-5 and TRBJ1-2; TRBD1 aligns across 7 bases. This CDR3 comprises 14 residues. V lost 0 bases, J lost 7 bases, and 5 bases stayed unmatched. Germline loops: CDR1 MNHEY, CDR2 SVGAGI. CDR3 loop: CASSYSGQGGGYTF. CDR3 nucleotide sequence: TGTGCCAGCAGTTACTCGGGCCAGGGGGGTGGCTACACCTTC.

CDR3 sequence reads: CASSPGPGQKSSYNSPLHF. For the CDR3, the DNA is TGTGCCAGCAGCCCCGGTCCGGGACAGAAAAGCTCCTATAATTCACCCCTCCACTTT. The chain couples TRBV7-9 to TRBJ1-6; the match to TRBD1 covers 7 bases. The CDR3 contains 19 residues. CDR1 SEHNR and CDR2 FQNEAQ come from the germline V gene (reference sequence). After removal of 5 bases from V and 0 bases from J, the junction contained 13 bases not matched to a gene.

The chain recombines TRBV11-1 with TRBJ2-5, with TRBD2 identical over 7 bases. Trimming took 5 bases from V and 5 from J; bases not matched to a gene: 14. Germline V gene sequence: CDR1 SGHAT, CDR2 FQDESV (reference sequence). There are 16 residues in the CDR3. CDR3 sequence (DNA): TGTGCCAGCAGCACCTCTTCTGGACTAGAGGGGGAGACCCAGTACTTC. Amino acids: CASSTSSGLEGETQYF.

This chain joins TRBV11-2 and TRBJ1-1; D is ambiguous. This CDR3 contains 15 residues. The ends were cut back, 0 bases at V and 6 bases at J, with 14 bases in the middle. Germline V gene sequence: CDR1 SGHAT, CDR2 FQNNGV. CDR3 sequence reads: CASSLDPSPSSEAFF. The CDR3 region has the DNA TGTGCCAGCAGCTTAGATCCATCCCCGAGCTCTGAAGCTTTCTTT.